One sample yielded the 12 T cell receptor beta chains listed below, sequenced in a study of blood T cell repertoires in COVID-19. The assay was immunoSEQ multiplex PCR, and TCRdb's table has in-frame clones only and misses some. The repertoire holds nearly 15,000 clones, with roughly 88% as singletons. The specimen was peripheral blood. These receptors were obtained from a human donor in a cohort sampled during active COVID-19.

The gene calls are TRBV5-1 and TRBJ1-4; the D gene is possibly TRBD1 (6 bases). Germline-derived CDR1 and CDR2 are SGHRS and YFSETQ. The CDR3 totals 14 residues. V shed 5 bases and J shed 2 bases, with 10 bases lying between them. The CDR3 DNA sequence: TGCGCCAGCAGACAGGGTGGGACTAATGAAAAACTGTTTTTT. It encodes CASRQGGTNEKLFF. Using reference TRBV5-1 and TRBJ1-4 for the parts outside the CDR3, the full variable domain is KAGVTQTPRYLIKTRGQQVTLSCSPISGHRSVSWYQQTPGQGLQFLFEYFSETQRNKGNFPGRFSGRQFSNSRSEMNVSTLELGDSALYLCASRQGGTNEKLFFGSGTQLSVL.

The gene calls are TRBV6-6 and TRBJ2-7; TRBD2 might be the D (5 bases). Looked up from germline, CDR1 is MNHNY and CDR2 is SVGAGI (reference sequence). The CDR3 has 15 residues. V was clipped by 2 bases and J by 7 bases, with 18 bases between them. CDR3 coding DNA: TGTGCCAGCAGTTACCCCTCGGTTAGCGCAGTAGAGCAGTACTTC. Its translation: CASSYPSVSAVEQYF.

This clone was found a few times. J is TRBJ2-5 and V is TRBV24-1, with D possibly matching TRBD1 (5 bases). Germline assignment: CDR1 KGHDR and CDR2 SFDVKD. V lost 9 bases to trimming and J lost 4 bases, with 14 bases between them. This CDR3 is built from 13 residues. The CDR3, as DNA: TGTGCCACCGCAGGGCTGGCCCCAGAGACCCAGTACTTC. Its translation: CATAGLAPETQYF.

The chain has TRBV28 and TRBJ1-1; TRBD1 matches at 9 bases. The CDR3 is 14 residues long. Trimming took 4 bases from V and 7 from J; bases not matched to a gene: 7. Germline assignment: CDR1 MDHEN and CDR2 SYDVKM. The CDR3 protein is CASSWDRAVGEAFF. The CDR3 DNA sequence: TGTGCCAGCAGTTGGGACAGGGCGGTTGGTGAAGCTTTCTTT.

The rearrangement uses TRBV6-5 and TRBJ2-2, with TRBD2 matching 9 bases. The CDR3 length is 14 residues. CDR1 and CDR2 (germline): MNHEY, SVGAGI. Losses at the gene ends were 7 bases for V and 7 bases for J; bases not matched to a gene: 7. CDR3 sequence: CASTQRGAGGELFF. For the CDR3, the DNA is TGTGCCAGCACCCAGCGGGGGGCCGGCGGGGAGCTGTTTTTT.

The CDR3 loop reads CASSLRDRPNNEQFF. The CDR3 nucleotides read TGTGCCAGCAGCCTCCGGGACAGACCAAACAATGAGCAGTTCTTC. The chain employs TRBV5-5 and TRBJ2-1; 7 bases match TRBD1. The CDR3 is 15 amino acids. Germline CDR1 SGHKS, CDR2 YYEKEE (reference sequence). Losses at the gene ends were 4 bases for V and 5 bases for J; bases not matched to a gene: 9.

The J gene is TRBJ2-2, the V gene TRBV2; D might be TRBD1 (6 bases). The CDR3 is 12 residues long. Trimming cost V 5 bases and J 9 bases, with 10 bases left between them. The germline V gene has CDR1 SNHLY and CDR2 FYNNEI. CDR3 amino acids: CASSTGNRELFF. CDR3 nucleotide sequence: TGTGCCAGCAGTACAGGGAACCGGGAGCTGTTTTTT.

The chain couples TRBV5-1 to TRBJ2-5; TRBD2 matches 9 bases. The J segment lost 1 base and the V segment lost 4 bases, leaving 8 bases of the junction unmatched. Germline CDR1 reads SGHRS; CDR2 reads YFSETQ. The CDR3 sequence is 16 residues long. The DNA for the CDR3 is TGCGCCAGCAGCAATGCGGCTAGCGGGATCCAAGAGACCCAGTACTTC. Protein product: CASSNAASGIQETQYF.

This chain uses TRBV30 with TRBJ1-3, with D hard to call. Germline V gene sequence: CDR1 GTSNPN, CDR2 SVGIG (reference sequence). V gave up 2 bases and J gave up 1 base, with 3 bases separating them. The CDR3 length is 12 residues. CDR3 coding DNA: TGTGCCTGGAGTACTTCTGGAAACACCATATATTTT. This codes for CAWSTSGNTIYF.

The chain links TRBV15 to TRBJ2-1, with 14 nucleotides matching TRBD2. J lost 0 bases, V lost 3 bases, and 4 bases had no gene match. CDR1 is LNHNV, CDR2 YYDKDF, per germline (reference sequence). The CDR3 consists of 18 residues. The CDR3: CATSSGLAGGHSYNEQFF. CDR3 in DNA: TGTGCCACCAGCAGTGGACTAGCGGGAGGTCACTCCTACAATGAGCAGTTCTTC. The full variable domain, completed using reference TRBV15 and TRBJ2-1, is DAMVIQNPRYQVTQFGKPVTLSCSQTLNHNVMYWYQQKSSQAPKLLFHYYDKDFNNEADTPDNFQSRRPNTSFCFLDIRSPGLGDTAMYLCATSSGLAGGHSYNEQFFGPGTRLTVL.

The rearrangement joins TRBV4-1 to TRBJ2-7; a possible D gene is TRBD2 (5 bases). In germline, CDR1 is MGHRA, CDR2 YSYEKL. V was trimmed by 1 base and J by 7 bases, leaving 8 bases between them. The CDR3 is 12 residues long. CDR3 nucleotides: TGCGCCAGCAGCCAAGTTTCGGGAGAGCAGTACTTC. Its translation is CASSQVSGEQYF.

CDR3 sequence reads: CASSTSGGSYNEQFF. As DNA, the CDR3 is TGTGCCAGCAGCACTAGCGGGGGCTCCTACAATGAGCAGTTCTTC. This rearrangement joins TRBV6-5 to TRBJ2-1, with 11 positions matching TRBD2. This CDR3 has 15 residues. The V and J ends lost 6 bases and 0 bases, in that order; junction bases with no gene match: 1. The germline CDR1 and CDR2 sequences are MNHEY and SVGAGI.